The sequence of this TCR beta chain was determined in a study of blood T cell repertoires in COVID-19. Study context: Acute and convalescent COVID-19 samples came from the United States, Italy and Spain. In each case, the material was cDNA or gDNA derived from T cells, B-cell-depleted T cells, or PBMCs.

Sequencing was performed with immunoSEQ multiplex PCR; in TCRdb, only in-frame clones are kept and a portion is missing. The profile shows 250,000 to 300,000 clones, around 78% of them singletons. Germline V CDR1 and CDR2: SGHRS, YFSETQ. J lost 0 bases, V lost 6 bases, and 7 bases had no gene match. The CDR3 has 15 amino acids. Sequencing used peripheral blood. The gene calls are TRBV5-1 and TRBJ2-3; 7 nucleotides agree with TRBD2. The sequence came from a man aged 60 to 75 who had recovered from COVID-19. CDR3 protein: CASIPGGTSTDTQYF. The CDR3 DNA follows: TGCGCCAGCATCCCCGGGGGGACTAGCACAGATACGCAGTATTTT.